The 26 T cell receptor beta chains below come from one sample, sequenced in a study of memory CD4+ T cells and cytomegalovirus serostatus. Single viable CD3+CD4+CD8-CD45RO+ cells were sorted as the memory CD4+ T cells. The assay was immunoSEQ multiplex PCR, and TCRdb's table has in-frame clones only and misses some. Of some 50,000 clones in the sample, around 76% were seen once. The material sequenced was memory CD4+ T cells from blood. The receptors stem from an adult in good health and CMV-seronegative.

The chain recombines TRBV28 with TRBJ1-2; TRBD1 is a possible D gene (6 bases). The germline gives CDR1 MDHEN, CDR2 SYDVKM. The CDR3 has 14 residues. Trimming removed 4 bases from V and 3 bases from J, with 12 bases in between. CDR3 protein: CASSYRGADYGYTF. The CDR3 DNA follows: TGTGCCAGCAGTTACCGGGGGGCGGACTATGGCTACACCTTC.

The gene calls are TRBV29-1 and TRBJ2-5; D unresolved. Germline V lookup: CDR1 SQVTM, CDR2 ANQGSEA. V was clipped by 4 bases and J by 1 base, with 10 bases between them. The CDR3 contains 13 residues. CDR3 residues: CSVAGRFQETQYF. CDR3 in DNA: TGCAGCGTTGCCGGACGCTTCCAAGAGACCCAGTACTTC.

The chain joins TRBV7-2 to TRBJ2-7; 8 bases line up with TRBD1. This CDR3 is built from 15 residues. Losses at the gene ends were 0 bases for V and 5 bases for J; bases not matched to a gene: 6. Germline V gene sequence: CDR1 SGHTA, CDR2 FQGNSA. CDR3 sequence reads: CASSLAHRGYDEQYF. As DNA, the CDR3 is TGTGCCAGCAGCTTAGCACACAGGGGGTACGACGAGCAGTACTTC.

This chain links TRBV19 with TRBJ2-7, with D perhaps matching TRBD2 (7 bases). This CDR3 has 16 residues. Trimming pared 1 base from V and 2 bases from J, leaving 15 bases between. In germline, CDR1 is LNHDA, CDR2 SQIVND (reference sequence). As DNA, the CDR3 is TGTGCCAGTAGTATAGGAGGCGGGGGCCCACCCTACGAGCAGTACTTC. Residues: CASSIGGGGPPYEQYF.

The rearrangement joins TRBV5-4 to TRBJ1-2; possible D gene TRBD1, 6 bases. CDR3 length: 15 amino acids. CDR1 is SGHNT and CDR2 is YYREEE in the germline V gene (reference sequence). Trimming took off 5 bases at V and 1 base at J, with 15 bases between the two ends. CDR3 residues: CASSFAGESNYGYTF. In DNA, the CDR3 is TGTGCCAGCAGTTTCGCAGGGGAGAGTAACTATGGCTACACCTTC.

This clone showed up just a few times. The CDR3 DNA reads as TGTGCCAGTAGTATCCTCTCCGGGACAGCCACTGAAGCTTTCTTT. Its protein product is CASSILSGTATEAFF. The J gene is TRBJ1-1, the V gene TRBV19; 7 bases align to TRBD1. Germline V gives CDR1 LNHDA, CDR2 SQIVND (reference sequence). The CDR3 extends over 15 amino acids. The J segment lost 4 bases and the V segment lost 3 bases, leaving 8 bases of the junction unmatched. The full variable domain, rest sourced from reference TRBV19 and TRBJ1-1, is DGGITQSPKYLFRKEGQNVTLSCEQNLNHDAMYWYRQDPGQGLRLIYYSQIVNDFQKGDIAEGYSVSREKKESFPLTVTSAQKNPTAFYLCASSILSGTATEAFFGQGTRLTVV.

The CDR3 loop is CASSRDLFSGRAYEQYF. CDR3 nucleotide sequence: TGCGCCAGCAGCCGAGACCTGTTTAGCGGGAGGGCCTACGAGCAGTACTTC. The chain employs TRBV4-1 and TRBJ2-7; 11 bases are shared with TRBD2. The CDR3 is made up of 17 amino acids. Trimming removed 4 bases from V and 2 bases from J; junction bases left unmatched: 10. Germline loops: CDR1 MGHRA, CDR2 YSYEKL.

This clone has more than one count but fewer than ten. This chain connects TRBV11-3 to TRBJ2-1, with D possibly being TRBD2 (5 bases). Germline CDR1 is SGHNT and CDR2 is YENEEA. The CDR3 length is 15 residues. The V gene lost 4 bases and the J gene lost 2 bases, with 12 bases spanning the gap. This CDR3 reads CASSSDSGTYNEQFF. In DNA form, the CDR3 reads TGTGCCAGCAGCTCGGACTCCGGGACCTACAATGAGCAGTTCTTC.

The sample holds one count of this clone. The chain employs TRBV7-9 and TRBJ1-5; 8 bases line up with TRBD1. Germline loops: CDR1 SEHNR, CDR2 FQNEAQ (reference sequence). The CDR3 is 15 amino acids. J gave up 3 bases and V 4 bases, and 5 bases lay outside the gene matches. CDR3 sequence (DNA): TGTGCCAGCAGCTCTCAGGGGGCCCTCAATCAGCCCCAGCATTTT. Translating gives CASSSQGALNQPQHF.

The DNA for the CDR3 is TGTGCCAGCTCACCGGGCGCCAACCATAATTCACCCCTCCACTTT. Translated, it gives CASSPGANHNSPLHF. This chain links TRBV18 with TRBJ1-6; unclear D gene. The CDR3 extends over 15 amino acids. Trimming cost V 3 bases and J 5 bases, with 11 bases left between them. Germline lookup yields CDR1 KGHSH and CDR2 LQKENI. Looking up the rest from reference TRBV18 and TRBJ1-6 gives the full variable domain: NAGVMQNPRHLVRRRGQEARLRCSPMKGHSHVYWYRQLPEEGLKFMVYLQKENIIDESGMPKERFSAEFPKEGPSILRIQQVVRGDSAAYFCASSPGANHNSPLHFGNGTRLTVT.

The chain couples TRBV18 to TRBJ2-1; 7 bases agree with TRBD2. The length of the CDR3 is 16 residues. V trimming: 2 bases; J trimming: 7 bases; junction bases outside the gene matches: 11. The germline V gene encodes CDR1 KGHSH and CDR2 LQKENI. In nucleotides, the CDR3 is TGTGCCAGCTCACCATTGTCTAGCGGATTGAATAATGAGCAGTTCTTC. It specifies CASSPLSSGLNNEQFF.

The rearrangement joins TRBV7-9 to TRBJ1-1; tentatively, D is TRBD1 (6 bases). CDR1 and CDR2 (germline): SEHNR, FQNEAQ (reference sequence). The CDR3 has 18 amino acids. V was shortened by 6 bases and J by 0 bases, with 23 bases between the two germline ends. CDR3 loop: CASRYTGWASQMNTEAFF. CDR3 nucleotides: TGTGCCAGCAGGTACACAGGGTGGGCAAGCCAGATGAACACTGAAGCTTTCTTT.

V is TRBV5-4 and J is TRBJ1-1; 9 bases map to TRBD1. Germline V lookup: CDR1 SGHNT, CDR2 YYREEE (reference sequence). Trimming cost V 4 bases and J 7 bases; bases outside gene matches: 2. There are 12 residues in the CDR3. DNA of the CDR3: TGTGCCAGCAGCGGACAGGGGAGTGAAGCTTTCTTT. Translation gives CASSGQGSEAFF.

This clone was recorded only once. V usage is TRBV20-1 and J usage is TRBJ2-1; D is unclear. The V gene's germline CDR1 is DFQATT and CDR2 SNEGSKA (reference sequence). V was shortened by 2 bases and J by 8 bases, with 7 bases between the two germline ends. The CDR3 contains 11 residues. The CDR3 DNA follows: TGCAGTGCTAGAAATTTGTATGAGCAGTTCTTC. This gives the protein CSARNLYEQFF.

The chain recombines TRBV9 with TRBJ1-6, with TRBD1 as a possible D gene (5 bases). V shed 4 bases and J shed 6 bases, with 11 bases lying between them. Germline CDR1 reads SGDLS; CDR2 reads YYNGEE. There are 14 residues in the CDR3. Here the CDR3 reads CASSPETVNSPLHF. The CDR3 DNA is TGTGCCAGCAGCCCCGAGACAGTTAATTCACCCCTCCACTTT.

This CDR3 is CASSAQGGRYNEQFF. In DNA, the CDR3 is TGTGCCAGCAGCGCACAGGGGGGTAGGTACAATGAGCAGTTCTTC. V gene TRBV5-4 combines with J gene TRBJ2-1; 8 bases fit TRBD1. V lost 4 bases, J lost 4 bases, and 7 bases stayed unmatched. CDR3 length equals 15 residues. Germline V gives CDR1 SGHNT, CDR2 YYREEE (reference sequence).

This chain uses TRBV4-1 with TRBJ2-1; weak D call: TRBD2 (6 bases). Germline-derived CDR1 and CDR2 are MGHRA and YSYEKL. The length of the CDR3 is 18 residues. Trimming left V 0 bases short and J 1 base short, with 16 bases between. The CDR3 nucleotides are TGCGCCAGCAGCCAAGAAGCCAAGAAGGGGAGGTCCTACAATGAGCAGTTCTTC. Its translation: CASSQEAKKGRSYNEQFF.

The rearrangement uses TRBV5-6 and TRBJ2-4; D is unresolved. The CDR3 contains 14 residues. Germline assignment: CDR1 SGHDT and CDR2 YYEEEE. The germline V and J ends were trimmed by 1 base and 0 bases, with 5 bases remaining between them. The DNA of the CDR3 is TGTGCCAGCAGCTTGTGGGGAGCCAAAAACATTCAGTACTTC. Encoded protein: CASSLWGAKNIQYF.

J is TRBJ2-5 and V is TRBV5-4; 7 bases agree with TRBD2. This CDR3 spans 15 amino acids. From germline, CDR1 is SGHNT and CDR2 YYREEE (reference sequence). Trimming at V came to 1 base and at J to 5 bases, leaving 8 bases not matched to a gene. The CDR3 bases are TGTGCCAGCAGCTTGCTGGCGGGAGCGGGGGAGACCCAGTACTTC. Translated: CASSLLAGAGETQYF.

This clone was recorded a few times. The rearrangement uses TRBV28 and TRBJ1-1; D is uncertain. Germline CDR1 and CDR2: MDHEN and SYDVKM. This CDR3 is 13 amino acids long. Trimming took off 8 bases at V and 1 base at J, with 11 bases between the two ends. CDR3 sequence: CASQSAGNTEAFF. In DNA, the CDR3 is TGTGCCAGCCAGTCGGCGGGGAACACTGAAGCTTTCTTT.

CDR3 protein: CSVSDYSYNEQFF. CDR3 bases: TGCAGCGTTTCGGACTACTCCTACAATGAGCAGTTCTTC. The chain employs TRBV29-1 and TRBJ2-1; a possible D gene is TRBD2 (6 bases). The germline V gene has CDR1 SQVTM and CDR2 ANQGSEA. This CDR3 is 13 amino acids long. Trimming cost V 5 bases and J 0 bases, with 8 bases left between them.

The V gene is TRBV5-4, the J gene TRBJ1-2; D possibly corresponds to TRBD1 (6 bases). Trimming pared 4 bases from V and 2 bases from J, leaving 12 bases between. CDR3 length: 14 amino acids. Germline lookup yields CDR1 SGHNT and CDR2 YYREEE (reference sequence). CDR3 loop: CASSPVGTNYGYTF. CDR3 DNA sequence: TGTGCCAGCAGCCCGGTAGGGACAAACTATGGCTACACCTTC.

The CDR3 protein is CASSRQGLDYGYTF. The CDR3 nucleotides are TGTGCCAGCAGCAGACAGGGTTTGGACTATGGCTACACCTTC. V and J are TRBV7-8 and TRBJ1-2; TRBD1 agrees at 7 bases. The ends lost 5 bases at V and 3 bases at J; junction bases unmatched: 6. The germline V gene has CDR1 SGHVS and CDR2 FQNEAQ. The CDR3 sequence is 14 residues long.

V and J are TRBV7-9 and TRBJ2-6; D remains ambiguous. Germline V gene lookup returns CDR1 SEHNR and CDR2 FQNEAQ (reference sequence). The CDR3 sequence is 17 residues long. The ends were cut back, 3 bases at V and 3 bases at J, with 15 bases in the middle. The CDR3 sequence: CASSFELKGFGANVLTF. DNA of the CDR3: TGTGCCAGCAGCTTTGAACTTAAGGGTTTTGGGGCCAACGTCCTGACTTTC.

This clone was observed a handful of times. V is TRBV5-1 and J is TRBJ1-5; 9 bases are shared with TRBD1. V gave up 4 bases and J gave up 1 base; unmatched junction bases: 3. Germline values: CDR1 SGHRS, CDR2 YFSETQ. The CDR3 length is 15 residues. CDR3 protein: CASSRGTGSNQPQHF. The CDR3 DNA sequence: TGCGCCAGCAGCCGCGGGACAGGGAGCAATCAGCCCCAGCATTTT.

V and J are TRBV7-3 and TRBJ1-2; no definite D call. The CDR3 loop spans 13 amino acids. The germline gives CDR1 SGHTA, CDR2 FQGTGA. Trimming removed 6 bases at V and 4 bases at J, with 12 bases between. The CDR3 DNA follows: TGTGCCAGCAGTCAAGGACCGGCCTATGGCTACACCTTC. It yields the protein CASSQGPAYGYTF.